This TCR beta chain emerged from a study of cytomegalovirus exposure and HLA in healthy donors. Trimming took off 6 bases at V and 4 bases at J, with 17 bases between the two ends. The germline V gene encodes CDR1 LNHDA and CDR2 SQIVND (reference sequence). The CDR3 has 15 residues. As regards this clone: As yet, its antigen is unknown.

The PCR had 60 Vbeta and 13 Jbeta primers. The repertoire was sequenced with immunoSEQ multiplex PCR; TCRdb's copy has only in-frame clones and lacks some. The repertoire includes about 170,000 clones, 84% of them detected once, and under 5% sits in the top ten. Overall study results and limits: Later, an analysis showed that TCR beta chains associated with HLA were more clonally expanded than others that were equally common.

The V gene is TRBV19, the J gene TRBJ2-3; a weak D match, TRBD1 (6 bases). Sequencing used PBMCs. The TCR originated in a girl aged 5 to 17 in good health and CMV-seropositive. The CDR3 DNA reads TGTGCCAGTAGCTTTAGCACAGGGATTGCAGATACGCAGTATTTT. This translates into CASSFSTGIADTQYF. Using reference TRBV19 and TRBJ2-3 for the parts outside the CDR3, the full variable domain is DGGITQSPKYLFRKEGQNVTLSCEQNLNHDAMYWYRQDPGQGLRLIYYSQIVNDFQKGDIAEGYSVSREKKESFPLTVTSAQKNPTAFYLCASSFSTGIADTQYFGPGTRLTVL.